This passage covers 25 T cell receptor beta chains from one sample sequenced in a study of T cell responses to AZD1222 COVID-19 vaccine. Generated by immunoSEQ multiplex PCR, the TCRdb table keeps only in-frame clones and is missing some. The sample lists approximately 110,000 clones; more than 70% were seen once. The starting material was peripheral blood, obtained on day 0 of AZD1222 vaccination. The receptor set was obtained from an adult in good health.

The V gene is TRBV6-5, the J gene TRBJ1-2; 11 nucleotides match TRBD1. With V trimmed by 0 bases and J by 6 bases, 3 bases remained unmatched. Germline assignment: CDR1 MNHEY and CDR2 SVGAGI. This CDR3 has 15 residues. Here the CDR3 reads CASSYSGQGADGYTF. The CDR3 nucleotides read TGTGCCAGCAGTTACTCAGGACAGGGGGCTGATGGCTACACCTTC.

This chain joins TRBV7-9 and TRBJ1-5; no clear D gene. V lost 5 bases to trimming and J lost 0 bases, with 5 bases between them. The germline V gene has CDR1 SEHNR and CDR2 FQNEAQ (reference sequence). The CDR3 consists of 13 residues. Written as DNA, the CDR3 is TGTGCCAGCAGCATAGATAGCAATCAGCCCCAGCATTTT. Protein sequence: CASSIDSNQPQHF.

The V and J genes are TRBV4-2 and TRBJ2-1; no clear D gene. V was cut by 0 bases and J by 9 bases, with 18 bases left in between. Germline CDR1 and CDR2: LGHNA and YNFKEQ. This CDR3 spans 16 amino acids. This CDR3 reads CASSQDGQEAFREQFF. The CDR3 bases are TGTGCCAGCAGCCAAGATGGCCAGGAAGCGTTTCGTGAGCAGTTCTTC.

This clone occurred once. The genes are TRBV7-9 and TRBJ1-1; no clear D gene. V gave up 5 bases and J gave up 2 bases, with 3 bases separating them. This CDR3 is built from 11 residues. Germline V gene sequence: CDR1 SEHNR, CDR2 FQNEAQ (reference sequence). The CDR3 here is CASSANTEAFF. The CDR3 coding sequence is TGTGCCAGCAGCGCCAACACTGAAGCTTTCTTT.

This chain connects TRBV18 to TRBJ1-2; 10 bases agree with TRBD1. Germline CDR1 KGHSH, CDR2 LQKENI. This CDR3 has 16 residues. J gave up 3 bases and V 1 base, and 5 bases lay outside the gene matches. The CDR3, as DNA: TGTGCCAGCTCACCACGTCCGGACAGGGGGGACTATGGCTACACCTTC. Residues: CASSPRPDRGDYGYTF.

This chain's CDR3 is CASSWGMANTEAFF. The CDR3 DNA sequence: TGTGCCAGCAGCTGGGGAATGGCGAACACTGAAGCTTTCTTT. The V and J genes are TRBV5-4 and TRBJ1-1, with D unclear. Germline V CDR1 and CDR2: SGHNT, YYREEE (reference sequence). Trimming cost V 3 bases and J 1 base, with 10 bases left between them. CDR3 length: 14 amino acids.

This chain connects TRBV2 to TRBJ1-2, with 8 bases lining up with TRBD1. V lost 11 bases and J lost 4; bases outside the gene matches: 12. The CDR3 is made up of 14 amino acids. Per germline, CDR1 SNHLY and CDR2 FYNNEI. The DNA for the CDR3 is TGTGCCGGCAATCCAGGACAGGGCAGCTATGGCTACACCTTC. Amino acid sequence: CAGNPGQGSYGYTF.

The rearrangement links TRBV3-1 (or the pseudogene TRBV3-2) to TRBJ2-5; TRBD2 matches 8 bases. Germline V gene data show CDR1 as LGHDT and CDR2 as YNNKEL (reference sequence). The trim removed 2 bases at V and 5 bases at J, leaving 4 bases unmatched. This CDR3 spans 14 amino acids. This CDR3 reads CASSQRGGAETQYF. CDR3 DNA sequence: TGTGCCAGCAGCCAACGGGGGGGGGCGGAGACCCAGTACTTC.

The rearrangement joins TRBV6-5 to TRBJ1-6; D not resolved. Trimming stripped 6 bases from V and 4 bases from J, with 4 bases between. CDR3 length equals 12 residues. CDR1 and CDR2 (germline): MNHEY, SVGAGI. The CDR3 sequence is CASRQYNSPLHF. As DNA, the CDR3 is TGTGCCAGCAGACAGTATAATTCACCCCTCCACTTT.

The V gene is TRBV4-3, the J gene TRBJ2-5; 8 nucleotides match TRBD2. CDR1 is LGHNA and CDR2 is YSLEER in the germline V gene. CDR3 size: 18 residues. Unmatched junction bases numbered 15, after V lost 4 bases and J lost 2 bases. In nucleotides, the CDR3 is TGCGCCAGCAGCCTAAATCCTCCTGCGCGGGGGGCACAAGAGACCCAGTACTTC. It encodes CASSLNPPARGAQETQYF.

This rearrangement joins TRBV11-3 to TRBJ2-1; 12 bases are shared with TRBD2. This CDR3 comprises 16 residues. Germline-derived CDR1 and CDR2 are SGHNT and YENEEA. With 1 base clipped from V and 9 bases from J, the junction kept 7 bases outside the gene matches. The CDR3 loop is CASSLGTSGGSGEQFF. The CDR3 nucleotides are TGTGCCAGCAGCTTAGGTACTAGCGGGGGGTCCGGTGAGCAGTTCTTC.

The chain couples TRBV6-5 to TRBJ1-4, with 7 bases fitting TRBD1. CDR1 is MNHEY and CDR2 is SVGAGI in the germline V gene. Trimming removed 6 bases from V and 2 bases from J; junction bases left unmatched: 6. The CDR3 spans 15 residues. The CDR3 reads CASRRTGATNEKLFF. As DNA, the CDR3 is TGTGCCAGCAGGCGCACAGGGGCGACTAATGAAAAACTGTTTTTT.

V is TRBV6-2 or TRBV6-3 and J is TRBJ1-2; no firm D call. V lost 4 bases and J 2 bases, leaving 8 bases between the germline ends. The length of the CDR3 is 13 residues. Per germline, CDR1 MNHEY and CDR2 SVGEGT. Here the CDR3 reads CASSFLNNYGYTF. In DNA, the CDR3 is TGTGCCAGCAGTTTTTTGAACAACTATGGCTACACCTTC.

V gene TRBV7-8 combines with J gene TRBJ1-6; 7 bases agree with TRBD1. This CDR3 is 15 amino acids long. V lost 0 bases, J lost 7 bases, and 3 bases stayed unmatched. CDR1 and CDR2 from the germline V gene are SGHVS and FQNEAQ. The DNA for the CDR3 is TGTGCCAGCAGCTTAGCGGTACAGGGGAATTCACCCCTCCACTTT. As protein: CASSLAVQGNSPLHF.

The gene calls are TRBV6-5 and TRBJ2-7; TRBD2 aligns across 10 bases. Trimming removed 6 bases from V and 7 bases from J; junction bases left unmatched: 12. CDR1 is MNHEY, CDR2 SVGAGI, per germline. This CDR3 comprises 15 residues. DNA for the CDR3: TGTGCCAGCAGCCGAGGACTAGCGGACCTCCTGGAGCAGTACTTC. It is translated as CASSRGLADLLEQYF.

The rearrangement joins TRBV23-1 to TRBJ1-5, with 12 bases matching TRBD1. TRBV23-1 is noted as an ORF with a role that remains uncertain. The CDR3 loop spans 21 amino acids. V was clipped by 2 bases and J by 2 bases; unmatched bases: 16. CDR3 region: CASSQNPPRDRGPNGNQPQHF. The CDR3 DNA follows: TGCGCCAGCAGTCAAAACCCCCCCCGGGACAGGGGGCCGAATGGCAATCAGCCCCAGCATTTT.

The V and J genes are TRBV12-3 or TRBV12-4 and TRBJ1-2; no reliable D call. Trimming pared 6 bases from V and 3 bases from J, leaving 11 bases between. This CDR3 region has 13 residues. The CDR3 region is CASSVNSDYGYTF. CDR3 DNA sequence: TGTGCCAGCAGCGTCAATAGTGACTATGGCTACACCTTC.

The chain joins TRBV2 to TRBJ2-5; D remains unclear. The germline V and J ends were trimmed by 3 bases and 9 bases, with 11 bases remaining between them. There are 12 residues in the CDR3. The V gene's germline CDR1 is SNHLY and CDR2 FYNNEI. CDR3 in amino acids: CASSDVGMAQYF. The CDR3 region has the DNA TGTGCCAGCAGTGATGTTGGTATGGCCCAGTACTTC.

The rearrangement joins TRBV7-9 to TRBJ1-4; maybe TRBD1 (5 bases). The V and J ends lost 8 bases and 3 bases respectively, with 10 bases between them. The CDR3 contains 13 residues. Germline V gene data show CDR1 as SEHNR and CDR2 as FQNEAQ (reference sequence). CDR3 in amino acids: CASRGSPNEKLFF. In DNA, the CDR3 is TGTGCCAGCCGGGGCAGCCCTAATGAAAAACTGTTTTTT.

V and J are TRBV5-4 and TRBJ1-2; D remains ambiguous. Trimming left V 4 bases short and J 7 bases short, with 14 bases between. The CDR3 totals 13 residues. The germline gives CDR1 SGHNT, CDR2 YYREEE (reference sequence). CDR3 sequence: CASSQPPGSGYTF. The CDR3 DNA reads as TGTGCCAGCAGCCAACCCCCCGGGTCTGGCTACACCTTC. The full variable domain, completed using reference TRBV5-4 and TRBJ1-2, is ETGVTQSPTHLIKTRGQQVTLRCSSQSGHNTVSWYQQALGQGPQFIFQYYREEENGRGNFPPRFSGLQFPNYSSELNVNALELDDSALYLCASSQPPGSGYTFGSGTRLTVV.

V is TRBV2 and J is TRBJ1-5; D gene ambiguous. The CDR3 is 15 amino acids. V lost 1 base and J lost 4, with 11 bases in between. Per germline, CDR1 SNHLY and CDR2 FYNNEI. This chain's CDR3 is CASSEDSAGNQPQHF. In nucleotides, the CDR3 is TGTGCCAGCAGTGAAGACTCGGCCGGGAATCAGCCCCAGCATTTT.

This clone showed up just once. The rearrangement uses TRBV28 and TRBJ2-2, with D unclear. V was pared by 3 bases and J by 2 bases, with 10 bases between. The CDR3 is 15 amino acids. CDR1 is MDHEN and CDR2 is SYDVKM in the germline V gene. As DNA, the CDR3 is TGTGCCAGCAGTTTCTTGCCGATAAACACCGGGGAGCTGTTTTTT. This translates into CASSFLPINTGELFF.

The chain joins TRBV5-1 to TRBJ1-1; no clear D. The CDR3 is made up of 14 amino acids. Germline CDR1 is SGHRS and CDR2 is YFSETQ. Trimming cost V 0 bases and J 1 base, with 7 bases left between them. Here the CDR3 DNA reads TGCGCCAGCAGCTTGGATGCAGGGAACACTGAAGCTTTCTTT. It codes for CASSLDAGNTEAFF.

The V gene is TRBV4-3, the J gene TRBJ1-3; tentatively, D is TRBD1 (6 bases). V was trimmed by 0 bases and J by 4 bases, leaving 10 bases between them. The CDR3 is 15 amino acids. Per the germline V gene, CDR1 is LGHNA and CDR2 is YSLEER. The DNA of the CDR3 is TGCGCCAGCAGCCAAGACAGGGGATCCGGAAACACCATATATTTT. Its protein is CASSQDRGSGNTIYF.

This rearrangement joins TRBV7-2 to TRBJ1-2; 7 bases are a match to TRBD1. Unmatched junction bases numbered 8, after V lost 2 bases and J lost 5 bases. The CDR3 runs 15 residues. Germline-derived CDR1 and CDR2 are SGHTA and FQGNSA. CDR3 nucleotide sequence: TGTGCCAGCAGCTTACGGCAGGGGGTGGGGTATGGCTACACCTTC. It codes for CASSLRQGVGYGYTF. Full variable domain (rest looked up from reference TRBV7-2 and TRBJ1-2): GAGVSQSPSNKVTEKGKDVELRCDPISGHTALYWYRQSLGQGLEFLIYFQGNSAPDKSGLPSDRFSAERTGGSVSTLTIQRTQQEDSAVYLCASSLRQGVGYGYTFGSGTRLTVV.